The T cell receptor beta chain under discussion was sequenced for a study of blood T cell repertoires in COVID-19. Overall study context: Researchers got acute and convalescent COVID-19 samples from the United States, Italy and Spain. The cDNA or gDNA used as material had been derived from T cells, B-cell-depleted T cells, or PBMCs.

Enrolled during active infection, Seattle patients were then followed longitudinally. The CDR3 is made up of 16 amino acids. With V trimmed by 0 bases and J by 9 bases, 9 bases remained unmatched. Germline values: CDR1 SGHRS, CDR2 YFSETQ. Methods used by the authors: Estimation of nucleated cell counts relied on the amplification of reference gene primers. Profiling relied on immunoSEQ multiplex PCR, and the TCRdb table lists in-frame clones only, not all of them. V, J and clone size are those of that table, while D and trimming were read from the DNA. The table lists 250,000 to 350,000 clones, about 88% of them singletons.

The source is a woman in her thirties with COVID-19, enrolled during active disease. J is TRBJ1-6 and V is TRBV5-1; 7 positions agree with TRBD1. The sequenced sample was peripheral blood. The CDR3 region is CASSLAGTARGSPLHF. The CDR3 DNA sequence: TGCGCCAGCAGCTTGGCCGGGACAGCCCGGGGTTCACCCCTCCACTTT.